This section outlines one TCR beta chain sequence together with its context. Antigen specificity is unknown. The identical CDR3 is also encoded by other nucleotide sequences in the sample. CDR1 is MGHDK, CDR2 SYGVNS, per germline. The V gene lost 6 bases and the J gene lost 5 bases, with 7 bases spanning the gap. This CDR3 has 12 amino acids. This entry comes from a study of shared clonotypes between healthy human individuals. Study-wide context: Three CD4 naive, three CD4 memory, two CD8 naive and one CD8 memory plate were used per donor.

CD4+ cells underwent separation, giving CD45RA+ naive and CD45RA-negative memory subsets. Here immunoSEQ multiplex PCR was the method, and the copy in TCRdb shows in-frame clones only, minus some. The sample consists of some 900,000 clones, approximately 80% of them appearing once. Study conclusions and caveats: The donor pool, a small one, limited the genetic and exposure-history diversity represented.

The chain employs TRBV25-1 and TRBJ2-2; TRBD2 is a possible D gene (5 bases). Sequenced input: memory CD4+ T cells sorted from blood. Noted subset: CD45RA-negative fraction. This TCR was recovered from a man in his late teens or twenties in good health. Here the CDR3 reads CASRRDTGELFF. As DNA, the CDR3 is TGTGCCAGCAGGAGGGATACCGGGGAGCTGTTTTTT.